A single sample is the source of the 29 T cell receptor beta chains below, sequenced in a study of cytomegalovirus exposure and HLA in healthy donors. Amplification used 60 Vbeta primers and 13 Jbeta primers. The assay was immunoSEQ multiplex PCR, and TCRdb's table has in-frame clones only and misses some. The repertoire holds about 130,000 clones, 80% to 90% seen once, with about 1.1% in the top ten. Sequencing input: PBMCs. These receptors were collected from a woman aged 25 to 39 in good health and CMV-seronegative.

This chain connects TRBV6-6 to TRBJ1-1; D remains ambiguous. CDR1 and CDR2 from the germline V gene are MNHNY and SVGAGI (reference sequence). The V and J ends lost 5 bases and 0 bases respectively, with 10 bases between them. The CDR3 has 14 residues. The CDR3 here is CASSNLAVNTEAFF. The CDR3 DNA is TGTGCCAGCAGTAACCTGGCAGTGAACACTGAAGCTTTCTTT.

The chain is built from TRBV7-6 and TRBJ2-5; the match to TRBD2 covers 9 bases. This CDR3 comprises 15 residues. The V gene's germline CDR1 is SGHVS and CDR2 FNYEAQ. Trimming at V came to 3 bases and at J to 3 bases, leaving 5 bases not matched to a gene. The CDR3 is CASSLPPSGEETQYF. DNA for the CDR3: TGTGCCAGCAGCTTGCCGCCTAGCGGGGAAGAGACCCAGTACTTC.

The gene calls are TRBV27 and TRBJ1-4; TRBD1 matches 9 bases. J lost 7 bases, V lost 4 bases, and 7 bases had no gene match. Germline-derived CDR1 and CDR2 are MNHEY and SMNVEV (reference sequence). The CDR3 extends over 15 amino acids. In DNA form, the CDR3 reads TGTGCCAGCAGTTCACCGGGACAGGGCTCTGAAAAACTGTTTTTT. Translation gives CASSSPGQGSEKLFF.

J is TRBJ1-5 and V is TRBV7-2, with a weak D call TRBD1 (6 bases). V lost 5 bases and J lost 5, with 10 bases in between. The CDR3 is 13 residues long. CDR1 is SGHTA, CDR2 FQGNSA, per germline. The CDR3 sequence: CASSARGDQPQHF. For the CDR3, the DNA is TGTGCCAGCAGCGCCAGGGGTGATCAGCCCCAGCATTTT.

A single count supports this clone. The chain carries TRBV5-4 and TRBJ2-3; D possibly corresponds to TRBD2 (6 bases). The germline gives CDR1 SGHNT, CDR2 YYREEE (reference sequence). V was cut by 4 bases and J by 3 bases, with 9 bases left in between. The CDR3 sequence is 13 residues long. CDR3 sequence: CASSQGGTDTQYF. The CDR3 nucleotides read TGTGCCAGCAGCCAGGGAGGTACAGATACGCAGTATTTT. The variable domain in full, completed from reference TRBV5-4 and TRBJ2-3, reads ETGVTQSPTHLIKTRGQQVTLRCSSQSGHNTVSWYQQALGQGPQFIFQYYREEENGRGNFPPRFSGLQFPNYSSELNVNALELDDSALYLCASSQGGTDTQYFGPGTRLTVL.

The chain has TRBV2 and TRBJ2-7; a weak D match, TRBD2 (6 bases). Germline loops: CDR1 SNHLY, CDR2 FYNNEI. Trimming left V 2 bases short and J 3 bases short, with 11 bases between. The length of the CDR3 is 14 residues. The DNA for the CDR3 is TGTGCCAGCAGTGAAAGGGCCGGGGGCTACGAGCAGTACTTC. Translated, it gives CASSERAGGYEQYF.

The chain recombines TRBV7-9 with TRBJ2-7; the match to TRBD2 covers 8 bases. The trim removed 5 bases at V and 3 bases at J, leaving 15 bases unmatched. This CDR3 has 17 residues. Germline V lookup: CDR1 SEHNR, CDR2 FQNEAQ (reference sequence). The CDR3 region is CASSQHPTSGTFYEQYF. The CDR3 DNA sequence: TGTGCCAGCAGCCAACACCCCACTAGCGGAACTTTCTACGAGCAGTACTTC.

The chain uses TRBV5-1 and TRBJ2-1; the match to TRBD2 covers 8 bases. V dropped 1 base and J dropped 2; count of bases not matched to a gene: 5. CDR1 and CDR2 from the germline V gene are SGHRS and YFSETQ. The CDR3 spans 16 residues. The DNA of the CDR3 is TGCGCCAGCAGCTTGACTAGCGGACACACCTACAATGAGCAGTTCTTC. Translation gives CASSLTSGHTYNEQFF.

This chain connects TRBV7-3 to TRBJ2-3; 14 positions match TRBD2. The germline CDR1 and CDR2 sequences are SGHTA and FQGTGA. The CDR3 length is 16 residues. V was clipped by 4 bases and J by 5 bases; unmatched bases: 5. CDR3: CASSSRLAGGIDTQYF. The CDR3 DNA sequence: TGTGCCAGCAGCTCGAGACTAGCGGGGGGGATAGATACGCAGTATTTT.

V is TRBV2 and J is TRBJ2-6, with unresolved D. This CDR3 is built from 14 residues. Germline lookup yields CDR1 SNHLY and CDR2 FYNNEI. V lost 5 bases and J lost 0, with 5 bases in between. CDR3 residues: CASSSNSGANVLTF. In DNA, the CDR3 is TGTGCCAGCAGTTCTAACTCTGGGGCCAACGTCCTGACTTTC. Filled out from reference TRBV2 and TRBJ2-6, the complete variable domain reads EPEVTQTPSHQVTQMGQEVILRCVPISNHLYFYWYRQILGQKVEFLVSFYNNEISEKSEIFDDQFSVERPDGSNFTLKIRSTKLEDSAMYFCASSSNSGANVLTFGAGSRLTVL.

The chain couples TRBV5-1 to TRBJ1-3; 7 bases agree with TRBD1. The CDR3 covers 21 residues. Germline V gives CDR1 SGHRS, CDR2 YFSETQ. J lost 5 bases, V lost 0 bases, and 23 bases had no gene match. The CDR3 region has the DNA TGCGCCAGCAGCTTGGACCCTCAGAGGCCCGGGACAGCAGCCCGAAGAAACACCATATATTTT. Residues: CASSLDPQRPGTAARRNTIYF.

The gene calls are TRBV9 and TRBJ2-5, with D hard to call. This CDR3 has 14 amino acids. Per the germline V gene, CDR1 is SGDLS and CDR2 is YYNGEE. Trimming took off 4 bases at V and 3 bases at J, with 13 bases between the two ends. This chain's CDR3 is CASSPRPSEETQYF. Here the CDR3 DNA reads TGTGCCAGCAGCCCTCGCCCCAGTGAAGAGACCCAGTACTTC.

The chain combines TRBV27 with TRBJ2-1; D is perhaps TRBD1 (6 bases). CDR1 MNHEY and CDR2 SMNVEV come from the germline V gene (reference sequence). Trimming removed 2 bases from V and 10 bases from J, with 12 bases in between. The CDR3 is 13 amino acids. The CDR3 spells CASSLGGRREQFF. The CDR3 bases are TGTGCCAGCAGTTTAGGGGGCCGACGCGAGCAGTTCTTC.

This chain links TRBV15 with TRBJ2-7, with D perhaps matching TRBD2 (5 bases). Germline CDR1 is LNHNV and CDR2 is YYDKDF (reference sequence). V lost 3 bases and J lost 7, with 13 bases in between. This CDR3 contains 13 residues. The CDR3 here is CATSRNDPGEQYF. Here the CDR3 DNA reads TGTGCCACCAGCAGGAACGACCCGGGGGAGCAGTACTTC.

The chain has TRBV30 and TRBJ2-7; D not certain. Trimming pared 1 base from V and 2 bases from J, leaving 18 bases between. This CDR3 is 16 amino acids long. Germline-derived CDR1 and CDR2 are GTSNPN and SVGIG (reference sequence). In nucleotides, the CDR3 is TGTGCCTGGAGTGACCCCCGGGTCCGTCCCCCCTACGAGCAGTACTTC. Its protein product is CAWSDPRVRPPYEQYF.

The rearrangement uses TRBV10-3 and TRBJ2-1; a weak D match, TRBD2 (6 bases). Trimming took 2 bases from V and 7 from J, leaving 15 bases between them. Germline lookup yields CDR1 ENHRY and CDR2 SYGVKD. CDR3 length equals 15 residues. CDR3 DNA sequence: TGTGCCATCAGTGAGGGCGGGGCCCTAGGGAATGAGCAGTTCTTC. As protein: CAISEGGALGNEQFF.

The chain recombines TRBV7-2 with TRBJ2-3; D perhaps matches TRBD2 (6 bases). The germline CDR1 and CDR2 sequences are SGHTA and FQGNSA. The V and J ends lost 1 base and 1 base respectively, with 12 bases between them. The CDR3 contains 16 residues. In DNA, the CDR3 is TGTGCCAGCAGCTTAGTTAGCGGCAGGGGCACAGATACGCAGTATTTT. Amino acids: CASSLVSGRGTDTQYF. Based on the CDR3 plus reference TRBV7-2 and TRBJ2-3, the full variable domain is GAGVSQSPSNKVTEKGKDVELRCDPISGHTALYWYRQSLGQGLEFLIYFQGNSAPDKSGLPSDRFSAERTGGSVSTLTIQRTQQEDSAVYLCASSLVSGRGTDTQYFGPGTRLTVL.

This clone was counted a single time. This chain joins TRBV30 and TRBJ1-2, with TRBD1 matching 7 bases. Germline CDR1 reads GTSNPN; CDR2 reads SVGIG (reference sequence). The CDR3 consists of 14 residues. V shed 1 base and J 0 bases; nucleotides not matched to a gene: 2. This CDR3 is CAWSDRGANYGYTF. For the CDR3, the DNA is TGTGCCTGGAGTGACAGGGGAGCTAACTATGGCTACACCTTC.

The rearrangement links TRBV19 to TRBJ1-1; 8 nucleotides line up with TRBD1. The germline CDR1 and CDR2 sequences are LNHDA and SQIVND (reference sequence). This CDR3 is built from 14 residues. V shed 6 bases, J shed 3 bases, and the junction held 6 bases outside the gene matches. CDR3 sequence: CASRNRGGDTEAFF. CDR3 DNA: TGTGCCAGTAGAAACAGGGGGGGAGACACTGAAGCTTTCTTT. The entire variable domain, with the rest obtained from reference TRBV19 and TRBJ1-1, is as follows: DGGITQSPKYLFRKEGQNVTLSCEQNLNHDAMYWYRQDPGQGLRLIYYSQIVNDFQKGDIAEGYSVSREKKESFPLTVTSAQKNPTAFYLCASRNRGGDTEAFFGQGTRLTVV.

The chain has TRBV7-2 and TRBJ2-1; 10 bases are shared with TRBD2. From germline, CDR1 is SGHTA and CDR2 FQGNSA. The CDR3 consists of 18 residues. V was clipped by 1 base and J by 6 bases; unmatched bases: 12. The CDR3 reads CASSLDLRGASGSNEQFF. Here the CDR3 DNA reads TGTGCCAGCAGCTTAGATTTAAGGGGGGCTAGCGGGAGCAATGAGCAGTTCTTC.

The CDR3 nucleotides read TGTGCCAGCAGCTTAGATCTGGGCGCTCGACCCCTCCACTTT. It translates to CASSLDLGARPLHF. The chain uses TRBV11-3 and TRBJ1-6, with D hard to call. This CDR3 comprises 14 residues. The germline V gene has CDR1 SGHNT and CDR2 YENEEA. V lost 0 bases, J lost 12 bases, and 12 bases lay in between.

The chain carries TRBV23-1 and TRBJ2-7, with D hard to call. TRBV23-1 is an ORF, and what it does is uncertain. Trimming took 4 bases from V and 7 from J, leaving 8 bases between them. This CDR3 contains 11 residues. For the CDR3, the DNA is TGCGCCAGCAGTCTGGAGATAGAGCAGTACTTC. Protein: CASSLEIEQYF.

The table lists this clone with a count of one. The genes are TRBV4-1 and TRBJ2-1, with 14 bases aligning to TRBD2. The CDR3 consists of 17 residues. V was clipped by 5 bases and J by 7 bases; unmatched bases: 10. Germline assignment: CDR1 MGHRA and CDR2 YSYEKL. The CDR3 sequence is CASSSPGTSGSKNEQFF. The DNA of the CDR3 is TGCGCCAGCAGCAGCCCCGGGACTAGCGGGAGCAAAAATGAGCAGTTCTTC.

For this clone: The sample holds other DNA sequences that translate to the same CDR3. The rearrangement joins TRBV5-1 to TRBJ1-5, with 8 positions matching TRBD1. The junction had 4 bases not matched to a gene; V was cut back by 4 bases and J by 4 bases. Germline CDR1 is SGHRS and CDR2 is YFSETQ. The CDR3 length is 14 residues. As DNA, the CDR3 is TGCGCCAGCAGCCCTGGGACAGGAAATCAGCCCCAGCATTTT. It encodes CASSPGTGNQPQHF. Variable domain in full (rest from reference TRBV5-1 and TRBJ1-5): KAGVTQTPRYLIKTRGQQVTLSCSPISGHRSVSWYQQTPGQGLQFLFEYFSETQRNKGNFPGRFSGRQFSNSRSEMNVSTLELGDSALYLCASSPGTGNQPQHFGDGTRLSIL.

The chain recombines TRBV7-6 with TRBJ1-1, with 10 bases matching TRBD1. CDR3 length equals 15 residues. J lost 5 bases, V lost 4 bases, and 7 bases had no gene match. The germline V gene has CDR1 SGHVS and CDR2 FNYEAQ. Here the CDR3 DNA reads TGTGCCAGCAGCTCGGAGACAGGGGGCTTTACTGAAGCTTTCTTT. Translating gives CASSSETGGFTEAFF.

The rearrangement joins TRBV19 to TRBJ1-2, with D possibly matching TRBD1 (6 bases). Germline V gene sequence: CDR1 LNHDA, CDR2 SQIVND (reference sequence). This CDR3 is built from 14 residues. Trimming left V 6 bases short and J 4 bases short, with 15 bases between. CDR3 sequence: CASSPRDNTYGYTF. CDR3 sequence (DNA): TGTGCCAGTAGCCCTCGGGACAACACCTATGGCTACACCTTC. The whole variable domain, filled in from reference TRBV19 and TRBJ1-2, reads DGGITQSPKYLFRKEGQNVTLSCEQNLNHDAMYWYRQDPGQGLRLIYYSQIVNDFQKGDIAEGYSVSREKKESFPLTVTSAQKNPTAFYLCASSPRDNTYGYTFGSGTRLTVV.

The CDR3 DNA sequence: TGTGCCAGTAGTGGGCAGGGGAATTCACCCCTCCACTTT. It yields the protein CASSGQGNSPLHF. The chain uses TRBV19 and TRBJ1-6; D might be TRBD1 (6 bases). The germline V gene encodes CDR1 LNHDA and CDR2 SQIVND (reference sequence). CDR3 length: 13 amino acids. Deletions cut 5 bases from V and 7 bases from J, with 9 bases between.

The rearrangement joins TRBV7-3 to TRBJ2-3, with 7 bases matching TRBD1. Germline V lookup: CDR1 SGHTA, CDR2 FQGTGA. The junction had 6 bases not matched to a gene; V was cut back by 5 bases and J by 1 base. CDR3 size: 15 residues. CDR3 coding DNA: TGTGCCAGCAGCGTACAGGGGTCACGCACAGATACGCAGTATTTT. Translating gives CASSVQGSRTDTQYF.

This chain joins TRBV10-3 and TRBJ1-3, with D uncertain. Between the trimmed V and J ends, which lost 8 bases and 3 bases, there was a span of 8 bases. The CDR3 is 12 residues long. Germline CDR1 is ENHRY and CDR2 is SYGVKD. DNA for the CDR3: TGTGCCATCTTGGCAGATGGAAACACCATATATTTT. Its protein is CAILADGNTIYF.